This TCR beta chain is from a study of molecular identifiers for immune sequencing clone quantification. General observations from the study: Reports indicate spiked Jurkat TCR RNA from one cell could be found among one million naive cells. Identical TCR molecules that share a barcode could lead to an underestimation of highly expanded clone sizes. Among effectors, clones above 20 RNA copies held over 99% of molecules; among naive cells, under 1%.

Looked up from germline, CDR1 is LGHDT and CDR2 is YNNKEL (reference sequence). CDR3 size: 14 residues. V was clipped by 3 bases and J by 9 bases; unmatched bases: 3. TCRdb recomputed calls from the PCR reads with MiXCR, one row per CDR3 protein. The sample has tens of thousands of distinct CDR3 sequences, less than 20% seen once. This clonotype was observed at least ten times. Its target is unknown. As CD8+CD4-CCR7+CD45RA+ cells, naive CD8 T cells were sorted. The sequenced sample consisted of naive CD8+ T cells from blood, with Jurkat cell RNA spiked in. Noted subset: FACS-sorted CD8+CD4-CCR7+CD45RA+ naive T cells. The chain has TRBV3-1 and TRBJ2-1; 12 bases map to TRBD2. This clonotype originated in a human donor in good health. Some libraries in this study had Jurkat cell RNA spiked in. The CDR3 DNA reads TGTGCCAGCAGCCATCTGACTAGCGGGGGTGAGCAGTTCTTC. Protein: CASSHLTSGGEQFF.